This TCR beta chain was captured in a study of blood T cells in healthy people across ages (dated by TCRdb to between 2015 and 2017). About the full investigation: In model experiments, roughly one uniquely barcoded TCR beta cDNA molecule per two T cells was captured by template switching. Using deep sequencing normalized with unique cDNA molecular identifiers, the study measured how TCR beta repertoire diversity changes with age. Donors were grouped into four age groups: young (average roughly 17 years), middle-aged (roughly 40), aged (around 60) and long-lived (about 89). Two additional independent replicas of 1 million unique cDNA reads from the same blood draw were analyzed for two donors (one aged 18 to 29 and one aged 80 or older). The study at large found these results: There was a strong correlation between observed TCR beta diversity and the percentage of naive T cells measured by flow cytometry. Estimates of total diversity from one million sequenced T cells were regarded as lower bounds and underestimates. The CMV infection status of donors was not known, potentially confounding age-related changes in expanded clonotypes. Observed TCR beta diversity per million T cells fell roughly linearly with age, and a significant reduction was already apparent by age roughly 40. Compared with the aged group, the long-lived group had more naive CD4+ T cells, fewer expanded clones and increased TCR diversity, a pattern suggesting age selection. Conclusive comparison of naive and antigen-experienced compartments was prevented by the profiling of bulk unsorted PBMCs.

Details on this clonotype: This clone's antigen is unknown. No qualities accompany the bases; no much larger clone lies one base away.

The receptor library was made with 5' RACE. The sequencer listed for this sample is Illumina HiSeq 2500. A second PCR of 7 to 11 cycles was performed with a sample-barcoded 5' primer and a J-beta primer mix. A template-switch 5' adaptor carrying 12 random nucleotides introduced a unique molecular identifier onto each TCR beta cDNA molecule. At least 2.5 million CDR3-containing paired-end reads were obtained from each sample. All of the RNA was converted into first-strand cDNA using the Mint cDNA synthesis kit, with a TRBC-specific oligonucleotide serving as the primer. Following uracil-DNA glycosylase treatment, a first 18-cycle PCR with universal primers M1SS and BC2_uni_R was performed on all cDNA. The paper's processing steps were these. Normalization of each sample was performed by random selection of 1 million high-quality reads, each carrying a distinct molecular identifier. Reads with shared molecular identifiers were discarded instead of being binned into consensus sequences. MiTCR, with a Q25 quality threshold and the strictest error-elimination algorithm, was used for CDR3 identification, clonotype clustering and error correction. A nonparametric unseen species model using Euler transformation provided a lower-bound estimate of total TCR beta diversity. The public reads were reprocessed in TCRdb via fastp at Q25 and MiXCR, keeping in-frame beta chains. Identical CDR3 proteins give one entry, which carries the most common genes and DNA. These V and J calls originate from TCRdb's pipeline instead of the authors' own analysis. Here the sample has some 760,000 distinct CDR3 sequences; around 25% occur a single time. The biggest ten clones account for under 9.5% of the sample.

From the germline V gene, CDR1 is KGHSH and CDR2 is LQKENI. From its cysteine to its phenylalanine, the CDR3 spans 14 amino acids. The sequence is cut down to CDR3 DNA, 42 bases in frame from base 1. Compared with germline, V lacks 3 bases and J lacks 4 bases; bases without a gene match: 3. The donors were roughly 40 Caucasian individuals from Russia, aged roughly 6 to 95 years, who were systemically healthy. Approximately 9.7 milliliters of peripheral blood were drawn from each donor into EDTA-treated Vacutainer tubes. Ficoll-Paque density-gradient centrifugation was used to isolate PBMCs, with at least 6 million obtained per sample. Total RNA, at least 6 micrograms per sample, was extracted from PBMCs with Trizol reagent. For every donor, an aliquot of PBMCs went through flow cytometry to measure the percentages of naive CD45RAhigh/CD27high T cells. The same data also went into a second study, on T cells of mothers and their children. The second source states: The donors were nine systemically healthy Caucasian individuals, made up of three mothers and their six children. cDNA synthesis used all of the extracted RNA, with around 1.5 ug of RNA in each 15 ul reaction. In the second PCR, sample barcodes and 2-4 random nucleotides were introduced via the M1S primer. Each mother yielded over 8 million TCR beta CDR3 reads and each child about 3 million reads. TCR recombination output is similarly shaped by thymic selection in related and unrelated pairs, with a minor effect exerted by inherited differences. Normalized repertoire overlap was always found to be slightly, but never significantly, higher in related mother-child pairs than in unrelated mother-child pairs. With a sensitivity of about 100 clones per million clonotypes, no persistent microchimeric T cell clones were detected. The study used deep NGS to compare TCR beta repertoires of mothers and children, seeking features distinguishing related mother-child pairs from unrelated individuals. On average, the children were approximately 12 +/- 4 years old, while the mothers were 40 +/- 4 years old. Libraries were sequenced on Illumina HiSeq 2000 with 100+100 nt paired-end reads after adapter ligation with NEBNext reagents. To avoid cross-contamination, the mother libraries and the child libraries were prepared a month apart and sequenced in separate runs. Each donor had between about 500,000 and 2,100,000 distinct TCR beta clonotypes identified. Naive TCR beta clonotypes were estimated from low-frequency clonotypes matched to each donor's FACS-determined naive share, without sorting.

This TCR was recovered from a boy aged 10-17 years in good health. The chain employs TRBV18 and TRBJ2-1, and 7 junctional nucleotides match TRBD2. Sequenced material: blood. The base sequence is TGTGCCAGCTCACCGCTAGCGGTATACAATGAGCAGTTCTTC. It specifies CASSPLAVYNEQFF.